These T cell receptor beta chains were read from a single sample in a study of blood T cell repertoires in COVID-19. Data came from immunoSEQ multiplex PCR; TCRdb stores just in-frame clones and leaves some out. The sample holds about 260,000 clones, about 91% seen once. The sequencing input was PBMCs or T cells enriched from blood (not recorded which). The receptors originated from a man in his forties or fifties who had been exposed to COVID-19. Both conserved end residues are part of each CDR3.

j_call: TRBJ2-3; v_call: TRBV9; cdr3_aa: CASSLGTSGSTDTQYF
j_call: TRBJ2-7; v_call: TRBV4-3; cdr3_aa: CASSQGQGSGWEQYF
j_call: TRBJ2-1; v_call: TRBV5-1; cdr3_aa: CASSLTRTIQLYNEQFF
j_call: TRBJ2-2; v_call: TRBV29-1; cdr3_aa: CSVEGQGANTGELFF
j_call: TRBJ2-4; v_call: TRBV28; cdr3_aa: CASSLPGTGGENIQYF
j_call: TRBJ2-7; v_call: TRBV7-2; cdr3_aa: CASSPRLAGGYEQYF
j_call: TRBJ2-3; v_call: TRBV28; cdr3_aa: CASRGLGVAGVRGTDTQYF
j_call: TRBJ2-5; v_call: TRBV24-1; cdr3_aa: CATSDVRGGRQETQYF
j_call: TRBJ2-1; v_call: TRBV10-3; cdr3_aa: CAISESGTGIDEQFF
j_call: TRBJ1-6; v_call: TRBV5-4; cdr3_aa: CASSLVTSSYNSPLHF
j_call: TRBJ2-5; v_call: TRBV10-3; cdr3_aa: CAIYNRLQETQYF
j_call: TRBJ2-3; v_call: TRBV28; cdr3_aa: CASSHASGRALSDTQYF
j_call: TRBJ2-7; v_call: TRBV6-1; cdr3_aa: CASSEYGTDSYEQYF
j_call: TRBJ2-3; v_call: TRBV24-1; cdr3_aa: CATSDPGQEFTDTQYF
j_call: TRBJ2-1; v_call: TRBV24-1; cdr3_aa: CATSDLTGTGKNEQFF
j_call: TRBJ2-1; v_call: TRBV2; cdr3_aa: CASREREGTSYNEQFF
j_call: TRBJ2-1; v_call: TRBV7-3; cdr3_aa: CASSPESGRANNEQFF
j_call: TRBJ2-1; v_call: TRBV27; cdr3_aa: CASRTLAGEGNEQFF
j_call: TRBJ2-1; v_call: TRBV18; cdr3_aa: CASSPPWRLNSYNEQFF
j_call: TRBJ1-2; v_call: TRBV27; cdr3_aa: CASSLSPLAQFYGYTF
j_call: TRBJ2-5; v_call: TRBV4-1; cdr3_aa: CASTTSGRTQETQYF
j_call: TRBJ2-1; v_call: TRBV29-1; cdr3_aa: CSVSLRTGKNEQFF
j_call: TRBJ2-1; v_call: TRBV15; cdr3_aa: CATSRSGSPPYNEQFF
j_call: TRBJ2-7; v_call: TRBV28; cdr3_aa: CASSFGQINEQYF
j_call: TRBJ2-3; v_call: TRBV2; cdr3_aa: CASRRVDQKTDTQYF
j_call: TRBJ2-7; v_call: TRBV13; cdr3_aa: CASSYSTGLAGDSYEQYF
j_call: TRBJ2-5; v_call: TRBV6-2/TRBV6-3; cdr3_aa: CASSYFGETQYF
j_call: TRBJ2-4; v_call: TRBV2; cdr3_aa: CAIGGGGAKNIQYF
j_call: TRBJ2-5; v_call: TRBV18; cdr3_aa: CASSQNQGYQETQYF
j_call: TRBJ1-1; v_call: TRBV7-2; cdr3_aa: CASSPLFGGTEAFF
j_call: TRBJ1-1; v_call: TRBV24-1; cdr3_aa: CATSDARGRVTEAFF
j_call: TRBJ2-7; v_call: TRBV29-1; cdr3_aa: CSVKGGRDSYEQYF
j_call: TRBJ2-7; v_call: TRBV3-1/TRBV3-2; cdr3_aa: CASSQGKRRQYF
j_call: TRBJ1-2; v_call: TRBV12-5; cdr3_aa: CASGLLQGNYGYTF
j_call: TRBJ1-1; v_call: TRBV11-3; cdr3_aa: CASSLEAAGQAFF
j_call: TRBJ2-5; v_call: TRBV28; cdr3_aa: CASSLFPQGGSYQETQYF
j_call: TRBJ2-2; v_call: TRBV2; cdr3_aa: CASNIAGENTGELFF
j_call: TRBJ1-6; v_call: TRBV7-9; cdr3_aa: CASSSGTWNSPLHF
j_call: TRBJ2-5; v_call: TRBV7-9; cdr3_aa: CASSTGPREQYF
j_call: TRBJ2-7; v_call: TRBV6-4; cdr3_aa: CASSSTSTSYEQYF